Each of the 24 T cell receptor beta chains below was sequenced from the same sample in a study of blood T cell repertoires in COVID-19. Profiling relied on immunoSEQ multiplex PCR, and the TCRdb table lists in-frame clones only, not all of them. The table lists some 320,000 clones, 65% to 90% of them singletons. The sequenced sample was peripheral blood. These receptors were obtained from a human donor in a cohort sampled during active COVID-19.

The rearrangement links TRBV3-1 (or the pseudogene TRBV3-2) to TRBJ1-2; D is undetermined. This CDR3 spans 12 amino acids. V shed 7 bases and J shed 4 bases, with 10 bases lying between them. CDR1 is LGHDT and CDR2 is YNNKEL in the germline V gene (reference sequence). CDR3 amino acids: CASKDKSYGYTF. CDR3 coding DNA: TGTGCCAGCAAAGACAAGAGCTATGGCTACACCTTC.

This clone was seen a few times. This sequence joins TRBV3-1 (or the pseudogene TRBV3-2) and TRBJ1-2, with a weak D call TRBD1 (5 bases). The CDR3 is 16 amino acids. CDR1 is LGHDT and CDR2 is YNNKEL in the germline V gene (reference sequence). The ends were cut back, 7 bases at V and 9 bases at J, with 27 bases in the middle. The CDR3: CASTPTGGLSSSRYTF. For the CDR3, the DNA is TGTGCCAGCACCCCCACCGGGGGGTTGTCTAGTTCTCGCTACACCTTC.

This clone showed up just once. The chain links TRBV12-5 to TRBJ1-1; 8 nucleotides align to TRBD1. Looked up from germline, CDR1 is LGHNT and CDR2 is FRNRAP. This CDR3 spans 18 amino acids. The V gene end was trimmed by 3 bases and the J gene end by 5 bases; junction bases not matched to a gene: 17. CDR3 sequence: CASGLSRVRLRQGTEAFF. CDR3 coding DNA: TGTGCTAGTGGTTTAAGCCGGGTCAGACTTAGACAGGGGACTGAAGCTTTCTTT.

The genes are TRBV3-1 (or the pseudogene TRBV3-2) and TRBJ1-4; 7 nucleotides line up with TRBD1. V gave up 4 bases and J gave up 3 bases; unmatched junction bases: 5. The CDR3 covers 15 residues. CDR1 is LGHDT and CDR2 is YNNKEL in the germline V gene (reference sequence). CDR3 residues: CASSLGTVANEKLFF. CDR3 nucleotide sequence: TGTGCCAGCAGCCTCGGGACAGTGGCTAATGAAAAACTGTTTTTT.

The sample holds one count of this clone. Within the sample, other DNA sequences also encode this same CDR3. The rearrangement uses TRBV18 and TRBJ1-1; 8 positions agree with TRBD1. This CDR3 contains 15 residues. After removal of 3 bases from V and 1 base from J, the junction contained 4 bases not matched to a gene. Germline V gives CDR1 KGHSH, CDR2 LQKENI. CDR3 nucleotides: TGTGCCAGCTCACCGGGGACAGGAGCGAACACTGAAGCTTTCTTT. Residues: CASSPGTGANTEAFF.

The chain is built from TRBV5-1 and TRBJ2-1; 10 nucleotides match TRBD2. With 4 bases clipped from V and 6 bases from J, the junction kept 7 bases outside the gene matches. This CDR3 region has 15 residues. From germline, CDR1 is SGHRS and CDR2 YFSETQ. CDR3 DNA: TGCGCCAGCAGCCTCAGCGGGGGGGCCGGCAATGAGCAGTTCTTC. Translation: CASSLSGGAGNEQFF.

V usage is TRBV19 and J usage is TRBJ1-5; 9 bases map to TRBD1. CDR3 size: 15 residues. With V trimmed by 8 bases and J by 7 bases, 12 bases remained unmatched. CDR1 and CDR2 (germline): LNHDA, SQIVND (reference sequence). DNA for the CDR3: TGTGCCAGTCGCACTCCGGGACAGGGTAGCCAGCCCCAGCATTTT. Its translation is CASRTPGQGSQPQHF. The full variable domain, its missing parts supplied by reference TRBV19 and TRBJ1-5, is DGGITQSPKYLFRKEGQNVTLSCEQNLNHDAMYWYRQDPGQGLRLIYYSQIVNDFQKGDIAEGYSVSREKKESFPLTVTSAQKNPTAFYLCASRTPGQGSQPQHFGDGTRLSIL.

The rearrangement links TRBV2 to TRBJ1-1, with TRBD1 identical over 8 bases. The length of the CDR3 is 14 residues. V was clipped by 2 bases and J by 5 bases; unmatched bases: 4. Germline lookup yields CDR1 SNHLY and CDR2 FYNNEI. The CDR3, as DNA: TGTGCCAGCAGTGAAACGGACAGGGTAACTGAAGCTTTCTTT. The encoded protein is CASSETDRVTEAFF.

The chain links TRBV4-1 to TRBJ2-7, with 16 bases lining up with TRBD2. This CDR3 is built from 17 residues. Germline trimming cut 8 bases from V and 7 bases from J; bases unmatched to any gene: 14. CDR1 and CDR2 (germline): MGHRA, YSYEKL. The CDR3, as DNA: TGCGCCAGCGCTAAAGACGGGACTAGCGGGGGGGATTGGGAGCAGTACTTC. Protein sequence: CASAKDGTSGGDWEQYF.

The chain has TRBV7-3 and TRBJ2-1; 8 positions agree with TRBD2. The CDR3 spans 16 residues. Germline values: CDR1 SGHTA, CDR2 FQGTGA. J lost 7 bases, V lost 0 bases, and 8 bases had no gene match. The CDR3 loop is CASSLTLRGGRNEQFF. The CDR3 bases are TGTGCCAGCAGCTTAACATTGCGCGGGGGGAGGAATGAGCAGTTCTTC.

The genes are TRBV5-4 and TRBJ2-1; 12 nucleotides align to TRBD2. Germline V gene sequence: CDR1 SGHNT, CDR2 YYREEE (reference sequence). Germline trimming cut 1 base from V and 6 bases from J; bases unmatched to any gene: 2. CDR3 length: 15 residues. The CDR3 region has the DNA TGTGCCAGCAGCTTGACTAGCGGGGGGAGCAATGAGCAGTTCTTC. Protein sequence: CASSLTSGGSNEQFF.

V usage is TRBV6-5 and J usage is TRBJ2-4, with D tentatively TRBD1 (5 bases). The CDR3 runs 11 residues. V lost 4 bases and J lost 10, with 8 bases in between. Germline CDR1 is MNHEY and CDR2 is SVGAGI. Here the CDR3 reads CASSSAGIQYF. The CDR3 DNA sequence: TGTGCCAGCAGTTCTGCAGGGATTCAGTACTTC.

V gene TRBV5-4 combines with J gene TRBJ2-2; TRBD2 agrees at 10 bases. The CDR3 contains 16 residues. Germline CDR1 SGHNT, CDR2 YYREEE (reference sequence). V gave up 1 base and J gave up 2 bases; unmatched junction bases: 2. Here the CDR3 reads CASSLLAGVNTGELFF. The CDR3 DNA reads TGTGCCAGCAGCTTGCTAGCGGGGGTTAACACCGGGGAGCTGTTTTTT.

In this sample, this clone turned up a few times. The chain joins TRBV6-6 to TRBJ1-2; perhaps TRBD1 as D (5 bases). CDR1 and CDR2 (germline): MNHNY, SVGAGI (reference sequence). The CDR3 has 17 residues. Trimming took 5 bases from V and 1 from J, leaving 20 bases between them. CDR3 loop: CASSQLRGGLHNYGYTF. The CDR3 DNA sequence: TGTGCCAGCAGTCAACTCCGGGGGGGACTCCATAACTATGGCTACACCTTC.

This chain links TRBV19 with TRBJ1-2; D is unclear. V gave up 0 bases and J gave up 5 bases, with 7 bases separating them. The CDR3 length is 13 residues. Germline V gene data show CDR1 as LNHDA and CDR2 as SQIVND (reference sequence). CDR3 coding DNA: TGTGCCAGTAGTATAGATGAGCTGTATGGCTACACCTTC. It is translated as CASSIDELYGYTF. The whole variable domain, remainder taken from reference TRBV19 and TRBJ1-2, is DGGITQSPKYLFRKEGQNVTLSCEQNLNHDAMYWYRQDPGQGLRLIYYSQIVNDFQKGDIAEGYSVSREKKESFPLTVTSAQKNPTAFYLCASSIDELYGYTFGSGTRLTVV.

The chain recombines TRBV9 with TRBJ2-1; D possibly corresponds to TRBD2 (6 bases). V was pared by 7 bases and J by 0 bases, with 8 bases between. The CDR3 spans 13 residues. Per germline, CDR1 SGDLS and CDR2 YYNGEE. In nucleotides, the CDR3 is TGTGCCAGCGCGGGGAGCTCCTACAATGAGCAGTTCTTC. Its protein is CASAGSSYNEQFF.

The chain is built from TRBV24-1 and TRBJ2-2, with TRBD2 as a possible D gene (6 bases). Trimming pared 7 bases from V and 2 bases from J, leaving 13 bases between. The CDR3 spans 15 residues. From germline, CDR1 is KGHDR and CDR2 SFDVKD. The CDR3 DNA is TGTGCCACCAGAGACGGGACTTATAACACCGGGGAGCTGTTTTTT. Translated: CATRDGTYNTGELFF.

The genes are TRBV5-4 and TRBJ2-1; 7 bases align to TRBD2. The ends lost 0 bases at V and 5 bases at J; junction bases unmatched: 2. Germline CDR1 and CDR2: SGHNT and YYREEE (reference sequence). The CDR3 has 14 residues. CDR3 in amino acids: CASSLGAGNNEQFF. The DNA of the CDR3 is TGTGCCAGCAGCTTGGGAGCGGGGAACAATGAGCAGTTCTTC.

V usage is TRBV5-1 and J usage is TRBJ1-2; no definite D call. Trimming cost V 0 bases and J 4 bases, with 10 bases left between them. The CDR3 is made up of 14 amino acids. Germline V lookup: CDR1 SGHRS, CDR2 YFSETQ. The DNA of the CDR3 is TGCGCCAGCAGCTTGGGTCAGAACATCTATGGCTACACCTTC. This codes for CASSLGQNIYGYTF.

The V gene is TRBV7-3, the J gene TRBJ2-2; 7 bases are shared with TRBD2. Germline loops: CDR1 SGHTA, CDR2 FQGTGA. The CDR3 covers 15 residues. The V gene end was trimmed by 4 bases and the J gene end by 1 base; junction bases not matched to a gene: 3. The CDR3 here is CASSSGTMNTGELFF. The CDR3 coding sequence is TGTGCCAGCAGCTCCGGGACTATGAACACCGGGGAGCTGTTTTTT.

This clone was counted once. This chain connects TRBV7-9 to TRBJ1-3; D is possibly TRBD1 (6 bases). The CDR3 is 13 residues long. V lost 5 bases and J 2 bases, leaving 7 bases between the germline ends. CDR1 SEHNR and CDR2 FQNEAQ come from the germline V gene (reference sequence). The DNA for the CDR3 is TGTGCCAGCAGCGCAGGGGCTGGAAACACCATATATTTT. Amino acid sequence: CASSAGAGNTIYF.

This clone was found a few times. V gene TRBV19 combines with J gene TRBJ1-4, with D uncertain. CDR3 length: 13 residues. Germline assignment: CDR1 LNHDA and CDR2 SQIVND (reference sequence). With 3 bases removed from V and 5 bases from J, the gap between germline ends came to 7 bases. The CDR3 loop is CASSIRENEKLFF. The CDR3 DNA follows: TGTGCCAGTAGTATTAGAGAGAATGAAAAACTGTTTTTT.

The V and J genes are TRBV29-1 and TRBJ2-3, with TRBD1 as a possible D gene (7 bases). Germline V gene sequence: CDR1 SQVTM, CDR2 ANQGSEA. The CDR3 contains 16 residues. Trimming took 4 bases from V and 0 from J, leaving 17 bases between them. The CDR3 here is CSVVGGTVPSTDTQYF. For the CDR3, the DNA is TGCAGCGTTGTAGGCGGGACAGTTCCGAGCACAGATACGCAGTATTTT.

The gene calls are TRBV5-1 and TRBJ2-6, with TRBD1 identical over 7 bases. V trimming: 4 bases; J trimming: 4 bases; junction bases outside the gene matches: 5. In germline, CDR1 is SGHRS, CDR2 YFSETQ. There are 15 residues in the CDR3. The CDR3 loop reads CASSPTGAGANVLTF. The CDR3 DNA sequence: TGCGCCAGCAGCCCTACAGGGGCCGGGGCCAACGTCCTGACTTTC.